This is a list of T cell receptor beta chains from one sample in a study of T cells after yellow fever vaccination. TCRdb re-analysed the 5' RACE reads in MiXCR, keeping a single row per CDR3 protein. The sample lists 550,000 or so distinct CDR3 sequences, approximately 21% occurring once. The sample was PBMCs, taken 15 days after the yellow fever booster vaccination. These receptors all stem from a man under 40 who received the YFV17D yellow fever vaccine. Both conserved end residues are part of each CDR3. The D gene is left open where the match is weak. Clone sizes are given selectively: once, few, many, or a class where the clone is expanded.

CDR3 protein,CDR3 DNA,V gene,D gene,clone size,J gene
CAISESPFMGQYF,TGTGCCATCAGTGAGTCGCCTTTCATGGGGCAGTATTTT,TRBV10-3,-,-,TRBJ2-3
CASRSSGGSYEQYF,TGTGCCAGCCGCTCTAGCGGGGGCTCCTACGAGCAGTACTTC,TRBV6-2/TRBV6-3,TRBD2,-,TRBJ2-7
CSAREIVENAGFYNEQFF,TGCAGTGCTAGAGAAATTGTCGAAAACGCGGGATTCTACAATGAGCAGTTCTTC,TRBV20-1,-,few,TRBJ2-1
CASSPGVNTGELFF,TGTGCCAGCAGCCCAGGGGTAAACACCGGGGAGCTGTTTTTT,TRBV7-7,-,few,TRBJ2-2
CSARDLRSGELFF,TGCAGTGCTAGGGACTTAAGGTCCGGGGAGCTGTTTTTT,TRBV20-1,-,-,TRBJ2-2
CSARDNGGRDNYEQYF,TGCAGTGCTAGAGATAACGGGGGTCGGGACAACTACGAGCAGTACTTC,TRBV20-1,-,-,TRBJ2-7
CASSQGAGGAGGELFF,TGCGCCAGCAGCCAAGGAGCAGGGGGCGCCGGCGGGGAGCTGTTTTTT,TRBV4-3,TRBD1,-,TRBJ2-2
CATSDGGLYKQFF,TGTGCCACCAGTGACGGGGGCCTCTATAAGCAGTTCTTC,TRBV24-1,-,-,TRBJ2-1
CSAPIGTQYF,TGCAGTGCTCCGATTGGTACGCAGTATTTT,TRBV20-1,-,many,TRBJ2-3
CSVEDRQVENTEAFF,TGCAGCGTTGAAGATCGGCAGGTAGAGAACACTGAAGCTTTCTTT,TRBV29-1,-,-,TRBJ1-1
CASSNRVGGETQYF,TGTGCCAGCAGCAACCGGGTCGGGGGGGAGACCCAGTACTTC,TRBV7-8,TRBD2,few,TRBJ2-5
CASSQTHREQYF,TGTGCCAGCAGCCAAACCCATAGGGAGCAGTACTTC,TRBV6-2/TRBV6-3,-,few,TRBJ2-7
CASRGSRDTAYEQYF,TGTGCCAGCAGGGGGTCACGGGACACGGCCTACGAGCAGTACTTC,TRBV28,-,-,TRBJ2-7
CASSLSQGAYTQYF,TGTGCCAGCAGCTTAAGTCAGGGGGCATACACGCAGTATTTT,TRBV11-2,TRBD1,few,TRBJ2-3
CASSPSGPQETQYF,TGTGCCAGCAGTCCTAGCGGGCCCCAAGAGACCCAGTACTTC,TRBV12-3/TRBV12-4,TRBD2,-,TRBJ2-5
CASNEGRNPAAGLGEQYF,TGCGCCAGCAATGAGGGGCGGAACCCGGCGGCCGGGCTCGGCGAGCAGTACTTC,TRBV5-1,-,-,TRBJ2-7
CASSPGHEQYF,TGTGCCAGCTCACCAGGGCACGAGCAGTACTTC,TRBV18,-,few,TRBJ2-7
CASTPDQGYQPQHF,TGTGCCAGCACCCCAGACCAGGGTTACCAGCCCCAGCATTTT,TRBV7-2,-,few,TRBJ1-5
CASSIVPGGPLDEQFF,TGTGCCAGTAGTATAGTACCGGGAGGGCCCTTGGATGAGCAGTTCTTC,TRBV19,TRBD2,-,TRBJ2-1
CASSIDRAGGPGEQYF,TGTGCCAGTAGTATAGACCGAGCGGGAGGGCCAGGCGAGCAGTACTTC,TRBV19,TRBD2,-,TRBJ2-7
CASSLTGTVNTGELFF,TGCGCCAGCAGCTTAACCGGGACGGTTAACACCGGGGAGCTGTTTTTT,TRBV5-1,-,few,TRBJ2-2
CASSYRHGYEQYF,TGTGCCAGCAGTTACAGGCACGGCTACGAGCAGTACTTC,TRBV6-5,-,-,TRBJ2-7
CSAPGPLGYTF,TGCAGTGCCCCGGGCCCGTTAGGCTACACCTTC,TRBV20-1,-,few,TRBJ1-2
CASSPLGGRTTNEQFF,TGTGCCAGCAGCCCACTTGGCGGGAGGACCACCAATGAGCAGTTCTTC,TRBV14,TRBD2,-,TRBJ2-1
CASSNSGGPSSYNEQFF,TGCGCCAGCAGCAACAGCGGGGGCCCAAGCTCCTACAATGAGCAGTTCTTC,TRBV5-1,TRBD2,-,TRBJ2-1
CATSDFEGEQFF,TGTGCCACCAGTGATTTCGAGGGCGAGCAGTTCTTC,TRBV24-1,-,few,TRBJ2-1
CASSYLRSRALSEQFF,TGTGCCAGCAGCTACCTCCGGAGTAGAGCTCTTAGTGAGCAGTTCTTC,TRBV7-8,-,few,TRBJ2-1
CSVEGSGTGRTYEQYF,TGCAGCGTTGAAGGTTCTGGCACCGGCAGGACCTACGAGCAGTACTTC,TRBV29-1,-,-,TRBJ2-7